One and the same sample provided the 23 T cell receptor beta chains below, sequenced in a study of blood T cell repertoires in COVID-19. Method: immunoSEQ multiplex PCR; TCRdb's copy keeps in-frame clones and lacks some. The table lists nearly 350,000 clones, about nine tenths of them singletons. Input material: peripheral blood. Receptors were obtained from a woman between 65 and 79 years old with COVID-19, enrolled during active disease.

The gene calls are TRBV6-1 and TRBJ1-1; tentative D call: TRBD1 (6 bases). CDR1 is MNHNS, CDR2 SASEGT, per germline. Trimming left V 3 bases short and J 5 bases short, with 16 bases between. The CDR3 is 15 residues long. The DNA of the CDR3 is TGTGCCAGCAGTGAGCTACAGGGTTTCGCGACTGAAGCTTTCTTT. Protein product: CASSELQGFATEAFF.

The chain couples TRBV5-6 to TRBJ2-5, with D possibly being TRBD2 (6 bases). With 2 bases removed from V and 0 bases from J, the gap between germline ends came to 11 bases. This CDR3 comprises 15 residues. Germline values: CDR1 SGHDT, CDR2 YYEEEE. CDR3 in DNA: TGTGCCAGCAGCTTATCAGCGGGCAACCAAGAGACCCAGTACTTC. This gives the protein CASSLSAGNQETQYF.

This clone was counted once. The V gene is TRBV7-2, the J gene TRBJ2-3; 9 bases line up with TRBD2. CDR1 and CDR2 from the germline V gene are SGHTA and FQGNSA. V dropped 6 bases and J dropped 0; count of bases not matched to a gene: 10. The CDR3 consists of 17 residues. CDR3 DNA sequence: TGTGCCAGCAGTCCCAGCAGCGGGGGGCTTAGCACAGATACGCAGTATTTT. Translating gives CASSPSSGGLSTDTQYF.

The CDR3 is CASRAGTELNYGYTF. CDR3 DNA: TGTGCCAGCAGAGCCGGGACAGAACTAAACTATGGCTACACCTTC. This rearrangement joins TRBV6-6 to TRBJ1-2; the match to TRBD1 covers 7 bases. V trimming: 6 bases; J trimming: 2 bases; junction bases outside the gene matches: 9. The length of the CDR3 is 15 residues. Germline assignment: CDR1 MNHNY and CDR2 SVGAGI (reference sequence).

The rearrangement joins TRBV19 to TRBJ2-3; TRBD1 is a possible D gene (5 bases). With 7 bases removed from V and 6 bases from J, the gap between germline ends came to 23 bases. The germline CDR1 and CDR2 sequences are LNHDA and SQIVND (reference sequence). The CDR3 totals 16 residues. The CDR3 region is CASTKTRAPNRDTQYF. For the CDR3, the DNA is TGTGCCAGTACTAAGACCAGGGCCCCTAACCGGGATACGCAGTATTTT.

The V gene is TRBV6-5, the J gene TRBJ1-2; 7 nucleotides agree with TRBD1. V gave up 4 bases and J gave up 4 bases; unmatched junction bases: 6. Germline loops: CDR1 MNHEY, CDR2 SVGAGI. The CDR3 contains 14 residues. The CDR3 sequence: CASSLSGTVYGYTF. The CDR3 DNA follows: TGTGCCAGCAGTTTATCCGGGACAGTCTATGGCTACACCTTC.

The chain's CDR3 is CASSLPNGEQYF. The CDR3 DNA reads TGTGCCAGCAGCCTGCCTAACGGCGAGCAGTACTTC. The V and J genes are TRBV5-4 and TRBJ2-7; D is ambiguous. The germline V gene has CDR1 SGHNT and CDR2 YYREEE (reference sequence). Trimming took off 4 bases at V and 6 bases at J, with 11 bases between the two ends. The CDR3 length is 12 residues.

The chain has TRBV27 and TRBJ2-5; TRBD2 matches at 8 bases. The length of the CDR3 is 16 residues. V dropped 6 bases and J dropped 5; count of bases not matched to a gene: 14. CDR1 and CDR2 (germline): MNHEY, SMNVEV (reference sequence). DNA of the CDR3: TGTGCCAGCAGCCAACCGGGGGGGCCTGGAAGGGAGACCCAGTACTTC. As protein: CASSQPGGPGRETQYF.

The chain links TRBV10-3 to TRBJ2-7; 10 bases are shared with TRBD1. V shed 3 bases and J 2 bases; nucleotides not matched to a gene: 1. Germline V gene sequence: CDR1 ENHRY, CDR2 SYGVKD. This CDR3 is built from 14 residues. Here the CDR3 DNA reads TGTGCCATCAGTGACGGGACAGGGGCCTACGAGCAGTACTTC. Encoded protein: CAISDGTGAYEQYF.

This clone was found a few times. The rearrangement joins TRBV10-3 to TRBJ2-2; D gene unclear. The V gene lost 11 bases and the J gene lost 6 bases, with 16 bases spanning the gap. Germline V lookup: CDR1 ENHRY, CDR2 SYGVKD. The CDR3 sequence is 13 residues long. CDR3 sequence reads: CAPSFEVPGELFF. The CDR3 coding sequence is TGTGCCCCAAGCTTTGAGGTTCCCGGGGAGCTGTTTTTT.

This sequence joins TRBV10-1 and TRBJ2-7, with 8 bases matching TRBD1. The CDR3 is made up of 13 amino acids. Germline V lookup: CDR1 WNHNN, CDR2 SYGVQD (reference sequence). Losses at the gene ends were 6 bases for V and 7 bases for J; bases not matched to a gene: 8. CDR3 coding DNA: TGCGCCAGCAGCGAATTCCGGGACAGGGAGCAGTACTTC. Its translation is CASSEFRDREQYF.

The genes are TRBV9 and TRBJ2-7; a weak D match, TRBD2 (5 bases). Germline V gives CDR1 SGDLS, CDR2 YYNGEE. V dropped 0 bases and J dropped 3 bases, with 13 bases sitting between them. The CDR3 totals 15 residues. The CDR3 bases are TGTGCCAGCAGCGTAGGGGGTAGCGACCTCTACGAGCAGTACTTC. This gives the protein CASSVGGSDLYEQYF.

CDR3 coding DNA: TGTGCCAGTAGTACGGCGAGGGCGGGACAGCCCCAGCATTTT. Its protein product is CASSTARAGQPQHF. The J gene is TRBJ1-5, the V gene TRBV19; D is undetermined. The CDR3 has 14 residues. Germline loops: CDR1 LNHDA, CDR2 SQIVND (reference sequence). V was trimmed by 4 bases and J by 7 bases, leaving 14 bases between them.

This clone was observed a single time. The chain carries TRBV19 and TRBJ2-1; D unclear. This CDR3 is built from 15 residues. Germline CDR1 reads LNHDA; CDR2 reads SQIVND (reference sequence). Trimming shortened V by 6 bases and J by 0 bases, and 12 bases separated the two germline ends. The CDR3, as DNA: TGTGCCAGTAGCCCTTCGGGTAGCTCCTACAATGAGCAGTTCTTC. Its protein product is CASSPSGSSYNEQFF.

CDR3 residues: CASSPTSGGAETQYF. The CDR3 nucleotides are TGTGCCAGCAGTCCAACTAGCGGGGGGGCCGAGACCCAGTACTTC. The chain uses TRBV4-2 and TRBJ2-5; 13 bases are shared with TRBD2. Germline V lookup: CDR1 LGHNA, CDR2 YNFKEQ. Trimming cost V 6 bases and J 5 bases; bases outside gene matches: 6. This CDR3 is built from 15 residues.

The chain carries TRBV30 and TRBJ2-5; 11 bases match TRBD2. The CDR3 sequence is 15 residues long. CDR1 GTSNPN and CDR2 SVGIG come from the germline V gene (reference sequence). Trimming removed 1 base from V and 7 bases from J; junction bases left unmatched: 8. CDR3 nucleotides: TGTGCCTGGAGTGGGTTAGCGGGGGGGCTGGCGACCCAGTACTTC. Translating gives CAWSGLAGGLATQYF.

The chain joins TRBV30 to TRBJ1-5, with a possible D match to TRBD1 (5 bases). The V gene's germline CDR1 is GTSNPN and CDR2 SVGIG (reference sequence). V was clipped by 1 base and J by 0 bases, with 7 bases between them. This CDR3 is built from 14 residues. The CDR3 here is CAWSGTTSNQPQHF. CDR3 nucleotide sequence: TGTGCCTGGAGTGGGACAACTAGCAATCAGCCCCAGCATTTT. Using reference TRBV30 and TRBJ1-5 for the parts outside the CDR3, the full variable domain is SQTIHQWPATLVQPVGSPLSLECTVEGTSNPNLYWYRQAAGRGLQLLFYSVGIGQISSEVPQNLSASRPQDRQFILSSKKLLLSDSGFYLCAWSGTTSNQPQHFGDGTRLSIL.

This chain joins TRBV27 and TRBJ1-6; no clear D gene. Germline V gives CDR1 MNHEY, CDR2 SMNVEV (reference sequence). V lost 5 bases and J lost 6, with 32 bases in between. The CDR3 extends over 21 amino acids. The CDR3 coding sequence is TGTGCCAGCAGTAGCCCCTCGTACAGCCGAATTATTATTAACATTAATTCACCCCTCCACTTT. Translating it yields CASSSPSYSRIIININSPLHF.

The chain employs TRBV5-6 and TRBJ1-1, with 8 bases fitting TRBD1. Losses at the gene ends were 1 base for V and 4 bases for J; bases not matched to a gene: 3. This CDR3 spans 14 amino acids. Germline CDR1 is SGHDT and CDR2 is YYEEEE. The CDR3 loop is CASSLLQGATEAFF. In nucleotides, the CDR3 is TGTGCCAGCAGCTTGTTGCAGGGGGCCACTGAAGCTTTCTTT.

This sequence joins TRBV6-1 and TRBJ1-2; the D gene is possibly TRBD1 (6 bases). Germline CDR1 MNHNS, CDR2 SASEGT. V lost 3 bases and J lost 1, with 15 bases in between. The CDR3 is 16 amino acids. The CDR3 DNA follows: TGTGCCAGCAGTGATCTGACAGGCGCCCTTAACTATGGCTACACCTTC. Its protein is CASSDLTGALNYGYTF.

In its sample, this clone was seen a few times. The chain employs TRBV7-9 and TRBJ2-7; 10 bases line up with TRBD1. V gave up 8 bases and J gave up 4 bases; unmatched junction bases: 5. Germline CDR1 is SEHNR and CDR2 is FQNEAQ (reference sequence). The CDR3 consists of 13 residues. CDR3 nucleotides: TGTGCCAGCGGACGACAGGGGGCGTACGAGCAGTACTTC. This gives the protein CASGRQGAYEQYF. Full variable domain (remainder filled in from reference TRBV7-9 and TRBJ2-7): DTGVSQNPRHKITKRGQNVTFRCDPISEHNRLYWYRQTLGQGPEFLTYFQNEAQLEKSRLLSDRFSAERPKGSFSTLEIQRTEQGDSAMYLCASGRQGAYEQYFGPGTRLTVT.

The V and J genes are TRBV7-2 and TRBJ2-1; tentatively, D is TRBD2 (5 bases). This CDR3 is built from 14 residues. Germline CDR1 is SGHTA and CDR2 is FQGNSA. Trimming stripped 5 bases from V and 7 bases from J, with 15 bases between. CDR3 in amino acids: CASSPSGTGNEQFF. DNA of the CDR3: TGTGCCAGCAGCCCATCCGGCACGGGGAATGAGCAGTTCTTC. The full variable domain, with the rest looked up from reference TRBV7-2 and TRBJ2-1, is GAGVSQSPSNKVTEKGKDVELRCDPISGHTALYWYRQSLGQGLEFLIYFQGNSAPDKSGLPSDRFSAERTGGSVSTLTIQRTQQEDSAVYLCASSPSGTGNEQFFGPGTRLTVL.

The chain recombines TRBV19 with TRBJ1-4; D remains ambiguous. The CDR3 is 13 residues long. V lost 3 bases, J lost 7 bases, and 9 bases lay in between. The germline gives CDR1 LNHDA, CDR2 SQIVND (reference sequence). The CDR3 DNA sequence: TGTGCCAGTAGTATGAACCAGGCTGAAAAACTGTTTTTT. It yields the protein CASSMNQAEKLFF.